Below, one TCR beta chain is given with its context. Antigen: not known. Assay used: immunoSEQ multiplex PCR; TCRdb lists only in-frame clones, some missing. The sample lists about 120,000 clones; 70% to 90% were seen once. V lost 6 bases and J lost 4, with 15 bases in between. The CDR3 extends over 14 amino acids. Looked up from germline, CDR1 is LNHDA and CDR2 is SQIVND (reference sequence). The donors were in the roughly 130-subject validation cohort; that cohort was separate from the roughly 700-subject first cohort. This sample stems from a study of cytomegalovirus exposure and HLA in healthy donors. Study-level background: The same platform as the roughly 630 first-cohort repertoires was used for the 95 to 150 validation repertoires, a later analysis reported. Findings and limits, study-wide: Cytomegalovirus association was listed for roughly 160 TCR beta chains. Using the classifier, cytomegalovirus status was reportedly diagnosed with high specificity and sensitivity.

The V gene is TRBV19, the J gene TRBJ1-2; D might be TRBD1 (6 bases). Source material: PBMCs. The receptor was isolated from a woman aged 18 to 35 in good health and CMV-seropositive. The CDR3 loop is CASSVQGRFYGYTF. The CDR3 DNA is TGTGCCAGTAGCGTACAGGGAAGGTTCTATGGCTACACCTTC.